What follows describes a single TCR beta chain. As yet, its antigen is unknown. Losses at the gene ends were 5 bases for V and 12 bases for J; bases not matched to a gene: 23. From germline, CDR1 is MDHEN and CDR2 SYDVKM. The CDR3 has 17 amino acids. The data were obtained in a study of cytomegalovirus exposure and HLA in healthy donors. On the study more broadly: Researchers previously reported finding about 110 million unique TCR beta sequences from about 170 million T cells.

The PCR had 60 Vbeta and 13 Jbeta primers. Using immunoSEQ multiplex PCR, the repertoire was profiled, and TCRdb retains in-frame clones only, with some absent. The profile shows roughly 110,000 clones, roughly two thirds of them singletons. Study observations and caveats: Within an earlier analysis, most TCR beta V segments proved productive either about 87% or about 30% of the time. The classifier was said to identify cytomegalovirus status with high specificity and sensitivity. A further, later analysis showed that HLA-associated TCR beta chains (compared with equally common others) were more clonally expanded.

Input material: PBMCs. The TCR sequence derives from a female donor in good health and CMV-seronegative. This sequence joins TRBV28 and TRBJ2-7, with 9 positions matching TRBD1. The CDR3 nucleotides are TGTGCCAGCAGTCAGCCCGTCGGGGGACAGGGTTACTACGAGGGGTACTTC. This codes for CASSQPVGGQGYYEGYF.